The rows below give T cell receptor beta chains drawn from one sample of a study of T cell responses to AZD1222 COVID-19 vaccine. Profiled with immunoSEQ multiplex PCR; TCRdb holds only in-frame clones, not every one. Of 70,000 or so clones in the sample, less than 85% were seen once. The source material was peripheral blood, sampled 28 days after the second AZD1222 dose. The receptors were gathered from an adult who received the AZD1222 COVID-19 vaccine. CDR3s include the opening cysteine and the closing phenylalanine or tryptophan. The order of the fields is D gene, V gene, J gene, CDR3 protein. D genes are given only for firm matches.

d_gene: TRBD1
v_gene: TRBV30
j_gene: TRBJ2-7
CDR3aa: CAWSSGGYEQYF

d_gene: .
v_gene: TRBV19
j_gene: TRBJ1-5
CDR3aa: CASSIGSRGAGQPQHF

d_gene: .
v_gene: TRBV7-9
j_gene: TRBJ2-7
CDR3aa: CASSLRDRSYEQYF

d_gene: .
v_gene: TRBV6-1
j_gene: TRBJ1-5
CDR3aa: CASSEPSRQQPQHF

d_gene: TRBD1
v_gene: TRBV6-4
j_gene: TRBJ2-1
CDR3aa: CASSGIQGARDEQFF

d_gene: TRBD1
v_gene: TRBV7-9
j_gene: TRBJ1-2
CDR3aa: CASSLGGRGLFGYTF

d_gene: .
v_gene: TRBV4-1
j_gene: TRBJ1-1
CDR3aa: CASRPPDRNTEAFF

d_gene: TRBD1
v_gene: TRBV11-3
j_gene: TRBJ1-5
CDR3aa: CASSVIDRVCNQPQHF

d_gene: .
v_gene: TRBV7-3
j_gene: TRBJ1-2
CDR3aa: CASSLGQLYGYTF

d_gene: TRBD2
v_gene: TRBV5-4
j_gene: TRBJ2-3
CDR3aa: CASSLSLAGSDTQYF

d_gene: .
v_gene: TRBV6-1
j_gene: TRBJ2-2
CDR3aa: CASSYMGAGELFF

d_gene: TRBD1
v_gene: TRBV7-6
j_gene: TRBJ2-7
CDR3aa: CASSLGTGSYEQYF